This T cell receptor (beta chain) emerged from a study of post-analysis software for immune sequencing data. cDNA libraries for TCR beta contained unique molecular identifiers. MiXCR, run by TCRdb on the PCR reads, gives a single entry per CDR3 protein. The sample includes roughly 800,000 distinct CDR3 sequences, 53% of them seen just once. This clonotype was found a few times. Specimen: blood. This sequence was found in a girl aged 10-17 years with multiple sclerosis.

This CDR3 reads CASSSGQGLTDTQYF. As DNA, the CDR3 is TGTGCCAGCAGTTCCGGACAGGGCCTCACAGATACGCAGTATTTT. The chain joins TRBV6-5 to TRBJ2-3, with 8 positions matching TRBD1. Trimming at V came to 4 bases and at J to 2 bases, leaving 5 bases not matched to a gene. CDR3 length: 15 amino acids. The germline gives CDR1 MNHEY, CDR2 SVGAGI.